Given below is one T cell receptor (beta chain) in context. The antigen remains unidentified. This sample is drawn from a study of OX40 agonist ivuxolimab in advanced cancers. At the level of the study: Partial responses, seen in three patients, involved one hepatocellular carcinoma and two cutaneous melanomas. Regarding the study as a whole: Circulating CD4+ and CD8+ T cells showed clonal expansion by week 6 at 0.1 to 3.0 mg/kg.

CDR3 length: 15 amino acids. V gave up 6 bases and J gave up 6 bases; unmatched junction bases: 14. Per the germline V gene, CDR1 is SGHTS and CDR2 is YDEGEE. Baseline, cycle 4 day 1, and cycle 7 day 1 were the blood sampling points. Method: immunoSEQ multiplex PCR; TCRdb's copy keeps in-frame clones and lacks some. This sample yields 78,000 or so clones, of which more than 85% are seen a single time; roughly 10% belongs to the top ten. The V and J genes are TRBV5-8 and TRBJ1-2; 7 bases align to TRBD1. This specimen consisted of CD4+ or CD8+ T cells sorted from blood, obtained in a trial of the OX40 agonist ivuxolimab. This receptor was obtained from an adult with an advanced solid tumor such as melanoma, head and neck, liver or kidney cancer. The CDR3 DNA reads as TGTGCCAGCACTGACAGGGTGAAGGTCTGGGATGGCTACACCTTC. This translates into CASTDRVKVWDGYTF.